This T cell receptor beta chain was recorded in a study of identical twins (dated by TCRdb to the mid-2010s). Turning to the overall study: TCR alpha and beta repertoires from monozygotic twins, unrelated adults of various ages and cord blood were deep-sequenced to test whether fetal clonotypes persist. To rule out contamination, the twin experiments were replicated at different times with different library preparation protocols.

The CDR3 covers 13 residues, taking in both the cysteine and the phenylalanine. Left in the record is the CDR3 DNA by itself, 39 bases read in frame from the first base. From a lookup of the germline V gene, CDR1 and CDR2 are SGHRS and YFSETQ. Study-wide conclusions, independent of this receptor: In monozygotic twins, recombination models systematically underestimated out-of-frame TCR alpha sharing, but the models matched the sharing seen between unrelated individuals. Compared with coincidental sharing between unrelated individuals, out-of-frame TCR alpha sequences shared between twins showed an excess of sequences with low generation probability. A weaker excess of twin sharing was found in beta out-of-frame sequences because the signal-to-noise ratio was lowered by fewer shared sequences. Abundant cord blood beta clonotypes carried fewer insertions; young adult naive repertoires showed a weaker similar trend, while memory repertoires showed none. Invariant T cells such as MAIT and iNKT could partly confound zero-insertion analyses, though diverse VJ usage argued against this for most clonotypes. Because the same donors could not be followed over many years, conclusions were based on cross-sectional statistical analysis.

Receptor libraries were prepared by 5' RACE. TCRdb records Illumina HiSeq 2000 as the sequencer. A universal primer binding site was introduced by template switching, and a unique molecular identifier was present in the final cDNA, enabling accurate counting of TCR cDNA molecules. Specific primers in the conserved constant-segment region were used to synthesize first-strand cDNA for TCR alpha and beta chains. Each cDNA library was double barcoded, with a SMART-Mk sample barcode plus Illumina barcodes, to control for contamination. TruSeq adapter sequences along with Illumina sample barcodes were introduced in two successive PCR steps. The Illumina HiSeq platform was used with custom primers to sequence TCR alpha and beta cDNA libraries. The study's own analysis went as follows. MiGEC processed the raw reads to extract unique molecular identifiers, while MiXCR was used to determine the CDR3 positions. Recombination models were inferred per individual with the repgenHMM and IGoR tools using an EM algorithm. Shared clonotypes were analyzed with the tcR package in R, and sharing was normalized by the product of cloneset sizes. To study raw recombination without the effects of thymic and clonal selection, out-of-frame nonproductive sequences were analyzed. TCRdb trimmed public reads at Q25 via fastp, called clones via MiXCR and kept in-frame beta chains. A single entry per CDR3 protein holds the most common genes and DNA from its merged rows. TCRdb's processing, not the authors' own work, is the source of the V and J calls. In all, the sample holds roughly 710,000 distinct CDR3 sequences, and around 6% of those were seen once. The top ten constitute approximately 2% of the sample.

Only healthy Caucasian donors were included. Three unrelated non-twin adults were also sequenced: a male aged 18 to 29, a male aged 50 to 60 and a female aged 50 to 60. Miltenyi CD45RO+ enrichment and human naive T-cell isolation kits were used to isolate memory (CD45RO+) and naive T cells from PBMC. The sample holds many counts of this clonotype. Its antigen is currently not known. At one of its ends the junction is not consistent with the germline gene, which may arise from a read error. The sample taken for sequencing was naive T cells sorted from blood. Interpreted using the paper, the cell subset or site label stands for: cells isolated with a human naive T-cell isolation kit. The rearranged segments are TRBV5-1 and TRBJ2-1, with a tentative D gene TRBD2 over 5 matching bases. This receptor was obtained from a man aged 18-30 years in good health. CDR3 loop: CASSLGGAAEQFF. The DNA sequence is given as TGCGCCAGCAGTTTGGGCGGAGCGGCCGAGCAGTTCTTC.